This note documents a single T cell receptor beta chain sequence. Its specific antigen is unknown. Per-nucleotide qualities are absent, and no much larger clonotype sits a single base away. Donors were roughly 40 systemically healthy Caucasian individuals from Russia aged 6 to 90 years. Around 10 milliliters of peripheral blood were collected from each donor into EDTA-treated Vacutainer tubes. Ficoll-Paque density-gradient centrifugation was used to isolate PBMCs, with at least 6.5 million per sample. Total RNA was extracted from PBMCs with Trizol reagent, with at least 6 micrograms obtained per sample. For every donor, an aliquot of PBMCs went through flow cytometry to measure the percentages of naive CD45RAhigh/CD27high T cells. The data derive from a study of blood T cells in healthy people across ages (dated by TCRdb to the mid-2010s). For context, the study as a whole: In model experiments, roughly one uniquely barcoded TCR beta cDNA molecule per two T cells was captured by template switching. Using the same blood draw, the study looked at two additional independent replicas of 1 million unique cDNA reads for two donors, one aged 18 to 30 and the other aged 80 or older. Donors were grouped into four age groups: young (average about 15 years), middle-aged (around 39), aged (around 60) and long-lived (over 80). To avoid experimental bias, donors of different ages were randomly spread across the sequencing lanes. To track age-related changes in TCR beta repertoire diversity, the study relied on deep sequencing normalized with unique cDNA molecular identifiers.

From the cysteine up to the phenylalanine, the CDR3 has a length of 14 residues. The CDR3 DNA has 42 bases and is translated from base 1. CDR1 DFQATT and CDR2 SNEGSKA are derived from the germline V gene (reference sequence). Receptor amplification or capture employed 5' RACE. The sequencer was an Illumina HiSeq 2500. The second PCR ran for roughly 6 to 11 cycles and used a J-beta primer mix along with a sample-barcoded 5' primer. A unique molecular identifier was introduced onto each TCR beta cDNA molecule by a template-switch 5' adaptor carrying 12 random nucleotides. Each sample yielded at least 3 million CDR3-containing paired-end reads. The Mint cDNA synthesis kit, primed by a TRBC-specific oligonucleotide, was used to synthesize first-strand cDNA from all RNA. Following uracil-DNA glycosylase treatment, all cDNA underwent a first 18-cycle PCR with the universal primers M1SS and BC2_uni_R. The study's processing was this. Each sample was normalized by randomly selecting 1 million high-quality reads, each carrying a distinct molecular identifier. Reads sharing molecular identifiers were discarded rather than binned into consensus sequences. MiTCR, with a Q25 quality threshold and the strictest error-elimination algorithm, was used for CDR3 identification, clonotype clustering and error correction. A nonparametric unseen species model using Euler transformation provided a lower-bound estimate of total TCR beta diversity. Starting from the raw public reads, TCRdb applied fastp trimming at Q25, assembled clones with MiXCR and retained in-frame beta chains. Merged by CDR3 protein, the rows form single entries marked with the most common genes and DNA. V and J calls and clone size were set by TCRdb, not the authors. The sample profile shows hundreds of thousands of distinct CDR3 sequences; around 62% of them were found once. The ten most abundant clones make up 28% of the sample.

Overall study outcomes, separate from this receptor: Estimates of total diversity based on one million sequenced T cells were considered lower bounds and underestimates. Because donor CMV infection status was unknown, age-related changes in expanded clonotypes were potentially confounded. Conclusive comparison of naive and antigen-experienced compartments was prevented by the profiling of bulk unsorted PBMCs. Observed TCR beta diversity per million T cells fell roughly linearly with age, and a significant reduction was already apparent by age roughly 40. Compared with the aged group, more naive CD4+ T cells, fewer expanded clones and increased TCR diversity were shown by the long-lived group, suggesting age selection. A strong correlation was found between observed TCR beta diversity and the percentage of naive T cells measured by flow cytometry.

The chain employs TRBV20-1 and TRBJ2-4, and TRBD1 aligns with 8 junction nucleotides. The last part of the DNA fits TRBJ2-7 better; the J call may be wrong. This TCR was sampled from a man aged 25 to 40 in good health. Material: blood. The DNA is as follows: TGCAGTGCTAGGGACAGGGTTAGCTCCTACGAGCAGTACTTC. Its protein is CSARDRVSSYEQYF.